This T cell receptor beta chain was captured in a study of CD8 T cells in Susac syndrome. Concerning this clonotype: No antigen is known for it.

CDR3 length equals 12 residues. The V and J ends lost 2 bases and 5 bases respectively, with 7 bases between them. Germline V gene lookup returns CDR1 ENHRY and CDR2 SYGVKD. General study findings and limits: The study admitted that it had a relatively small number of individuals in its TCR sequencing and HLA analysis.

An amount of RNA that ranged from roughly 0.5 to 1 ug was reverse transcribed with random hexamers. It was immunoSEQ multiplex PCR that amplified TCR beta CDR3 across 54 Vbeta and 13 Jbeta. TCRdb re-called the immunoSEQ multiplex PCR reads through MiXCR, storing one row per CDR3 protein. The profile covers approximately 190,000 distinct CDR3 sequences, with nearly 97% appearing a single time and 0.09% to 0.1% taken by the ten largest. The sequence derives from a human donor with Susac syndrome. V usage is TRBV10-3 and J usage is TRBJ2-7; D is ambiguous. Sequencing used CD4+ T cells from PBMCs. The CDR3 is CAISETYDEQYF. CDR3 coding DNA: TGTGCCATCAGTGAGACCTACGACGAGCAGTACTTC.